This paragraph covers one T cell receptor (beta chain) sequence. This table comes from immunoSEQ multiplex PCR, and its TCRdb copy is limited to in-frame clones, with some not included. The repertoire holds about 10,000 clones, with around nine tenths as singletons. The V gene's germline CDR1 is MNHEY and CDR2 SMNVEV (reference sequence). V gave up 3 bases and J gave up 6 bases; unmatched junction bases: 6. This CDR3 has 15 amino acids. The record originates from a study of tumor T cells in aggressive B-cell lymphoma. The sequenced sample was tumor tissue. The gene calls are TRBV27 and TRBJ2-3; TRBD2 aligns across 10 bases. This TCR derives from an adult with diffuse large B cell lymphoma. This CDR3 reads CASSLASGGADTQYF. In DNA form, the CDR3 reads TGTGCCAGCAGTTTGGCTAGCGGGGGCGCCGATACGCAGTATTTT.